This T cell receptor beta chain was documented in a study of shared clonotypes between healthy human individuals. Naive CD8 cells lacked CD45RO, underwent positive selection for CCR7 and left out terminally differentiated effector memory CD45RA+ cells. Participating donors were healthy, HIV-negative adults free of recent acute infections or vaccinations. Generated by immunoSEQ multiplex PCR, the TCRdb table keeps only in-frame clones and is missing some. The data hold millions of clones, with roughly 91% observed a single time. The V gene's germline CDR1 is SEHNR and CDR2 FQNEAQ (reference sequence). This CDR3 is built from 15 residues. V was pared by 7 bases and J by 4 bases, with 17 bases between.

Sequenced: naive CD8+ T cells from PBMCs. The TCR sequence derives from a man younger than 35 in good health. Some clones in this sample may be carry-over from other donors' samples. The V gene is TRBV7-9, the J gene TRBJ2-1; tentatively, D is TRBD2 (5 bases). CDR3 coding DNA: TGTGCCAGCACCCCCCCTGGAGGACCATACAATGAGCAGTTCTTC. Its protein is CASTPPGGPYNEQFF.